These 2 T cell receptor beta chains came from one sample sequenced in a study of blood T cell repertoires in COVID-19. Method: immunoSEQ multiplex PCR; TCRdb's copy keeps in-frame clones and lacks some. Among under 300,000 clones, roughly nine tenths were seen once, and the ten largest hold 4.6%. Sequencing was performed on peripheral blood. These receptors were taken from a woman between 40 and 50 years old who had recovered from COVID-19.

V and J are TRBV29-1 and TRBJ2-3; TRBD2 might be the D (5 bases). Per the germline V gene, CDR1 is SQVTM and CDR2 is ANQGSEA. V was clipped by 5 bases and J by 3 bases, with 12 bases between them. The CDR3 is made up of 13 amino acids. The CDR3 region has the DNA TGCAGCGTTATCCCGGGATCTACAGATACGCAGTATTTT. The encoded protein is CSVIPGSTDTQYF.

The chain joins TRBV18 to TRBJ1-1; no clear D gene. The CDR3 is 14 residues long. Germline V gene lookup returns CDR1 KGHSH and CDR2 LQKENI. Trimming removed 2 bases from V and 0 bases from J, with 7 bases in between. The CDR3: CASSPESLNTEAFF. The CDR3 nucleotides read TGTGCCAGCTCACCAGAGTCGCTGAACACTGAAGCTTTCTTT. Full variable domain (rest looked up from reference TRBV18 and TRBJ1-1): NAGVMQNPRHLVRRRGQEARLRCSPMKGHSHVYWYRQLPEEGLKFMVYLQKENIIDESGMPKERFSAEFPKEGPSILRIQQVVRGDSAAYFCASSPESLNTEAFFGQGTRLTVV.